Included here is one T cell receptor (beta chain) sequence, with context. The antigen it binds to is not known. Base qualities were left out, and no much larger clone turns up one base away. Peripheral blood samples were provided by related bone marrow donors on the day of marrow donation. Peripheral blood and bone marrow mononuclear cells were isolated by Ficoll-Hypaque density centrifugation and cryopreserved. As encoded in the germline V gene, CDR1 is MGHRA while CDR2 is YSYEKL. For this chain, trimming is 6 bases at the V end and 4 bases at the J end, and the number of junction bases without a gene match is 8. From the cysteine through the phenylalanine, the CDR3 covers 15 amino acids. Only CDR3 DNA remains: 45 bases, in frame from the first base. This specimen comes from a study of T cells after posttransplantation cyclophosphamide listed by TCRdb under 2016. Regarding the research as a whole: Using TRB sequencing, the study followed how the T cell repertoire reconstituted after myeloablative bone marrow transplantation in which posttransplantation cyclophosphamide served as GVHD prophylaxis. In 3 patients, up to roughly 3 additional blood samples taken between 2 and 5.2 years after transplant also underwent TRB sequencing, as did pretransplant blood from a handful of patients. Samples from roughly 35 PTCy-treated patients, along with samples from roughly 15 of their related bone marrow donors, underwent antigen receptor sequencing. Because TRA and TRB clonality correlated tightly in some ten samples, later TCR analyses were limited to TRB. Public TRB sequences were checked against a database of over 3,500 sequences associated with responses to pathogens, tumor antigens, self-antigens and alloantigens. Blood from all 30 or so PTCy patients with 1-year posttransplant specimens was subjected to TRB sequencing. Study-level results and caveats: The TRB repertoires of T cells infiltrating skin or the GI tract showed only limited overlap with the TRB repertoires found in blood. Donor-recipient similarity was low at 1-2 months but rose over the first year, and later blood repertoires were often dominated by donor CD8+ memory clones. Across the roughly 48 patients, TRB clonality was highly associated with recipient CMV seropositivity and CMV reactivation, and diversity with PTCy was similar to that in the CNI/methotrexate controls.

TRB sequencing was run on genomic DNA with either the immunoSEQ assay at survey resolution or the hsTCRB kit. On the authors' methods: The immunoSEQ software was used for initial read processing, and the LymphoSeq R package was used for repertoire analyses. For each TRB dataset, clonality was calculated as 1 minus normalized Shannon entropy, and the Gini coefficient was computed as well. To infer phenotypes in unsorted samples, TRB sequences from sorted subsets of the recipient or donor were mapped onto unsorted samples from the same recipient. Not all clones reach the TCRdb copy of this immuneACCESS table, which keeps in-frame sequences only. Checked studies attribute under half of the gap to unresolved V genes and leave the rest unexplained. V, J and clone size are taken as reported in that table, and D and trimming were inferred from the DNA itself. The sample has 47,000 or so clones on record, 85% to 95% of them singletons. The ten largest clones take up 3% to 3.5% of the sample.

The sequence links TRBV4-1 to TRBJ1-5; TRBD1 lines up with 8 middle nucleotides. This TCR derives from a woman aged 45-60 years in good health and a related stem cell transplant donor. The sequencing sample was made of PBMCs. CDR3 region: CASSQGGQVNQPQHF. Here is the DNA: TGCGCCAGCAGTCAGGGGGGACAGGTAAATCAGCCCCAGCATTTT.